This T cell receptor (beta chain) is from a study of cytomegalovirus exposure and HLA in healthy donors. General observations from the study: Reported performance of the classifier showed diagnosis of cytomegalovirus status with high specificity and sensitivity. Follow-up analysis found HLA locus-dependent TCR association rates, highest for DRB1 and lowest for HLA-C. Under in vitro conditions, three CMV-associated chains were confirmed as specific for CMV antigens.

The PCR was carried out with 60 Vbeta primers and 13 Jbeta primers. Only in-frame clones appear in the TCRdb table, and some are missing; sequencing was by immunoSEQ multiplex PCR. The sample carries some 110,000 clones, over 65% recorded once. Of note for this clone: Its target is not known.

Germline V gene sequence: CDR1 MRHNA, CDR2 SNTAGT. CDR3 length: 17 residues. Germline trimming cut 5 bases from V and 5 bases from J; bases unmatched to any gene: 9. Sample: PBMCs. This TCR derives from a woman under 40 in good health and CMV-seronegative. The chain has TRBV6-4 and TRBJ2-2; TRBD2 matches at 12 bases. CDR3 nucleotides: TGTGCCAGCAGTCGGACTAGCGGGGCCCCGGGGACCGGGGAGCTGTTTTTT. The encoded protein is CASSRTSGAPGTGELFF.